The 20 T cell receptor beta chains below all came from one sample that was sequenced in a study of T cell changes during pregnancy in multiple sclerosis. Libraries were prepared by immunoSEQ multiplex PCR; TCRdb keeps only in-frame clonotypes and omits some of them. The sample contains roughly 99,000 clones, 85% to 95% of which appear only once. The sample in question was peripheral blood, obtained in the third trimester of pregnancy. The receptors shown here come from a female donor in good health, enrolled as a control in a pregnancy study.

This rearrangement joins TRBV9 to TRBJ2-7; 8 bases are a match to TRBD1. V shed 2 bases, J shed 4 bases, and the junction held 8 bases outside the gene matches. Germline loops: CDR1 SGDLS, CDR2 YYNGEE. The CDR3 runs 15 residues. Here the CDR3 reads CASSVAGTGGYEQYF. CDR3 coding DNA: TGTGCCAGCAGCGTTGCCGGGACAGGTGGTTACGAGCAGTACTTC.

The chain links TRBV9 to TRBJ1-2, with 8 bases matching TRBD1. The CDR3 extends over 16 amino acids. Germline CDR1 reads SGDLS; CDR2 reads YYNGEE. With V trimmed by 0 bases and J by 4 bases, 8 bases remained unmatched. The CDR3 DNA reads TGTGCCAGCAGCGTAGGGGCAGGACAGGGAAGCTATGGCTACACCTTC. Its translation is CASSVGAGQGSYGYTF.

The CDR3 sequence: CASIRGRNSPLHF. CDR3 coding DNA: TGTGCCAGTATAAGGGGGAGAAATTCACCCCTCCACTTT. The rearrangement links TRBV19 to TRBJ1-6; TRBD1 might be the D (6 bases). Per germline, CDR1 LNHDA and CDR2 SQIVND (reference sequence). V lost 7 bases, J lost 7 bases, and 11 bases lay in between. This CDR3 contains 13 residues.

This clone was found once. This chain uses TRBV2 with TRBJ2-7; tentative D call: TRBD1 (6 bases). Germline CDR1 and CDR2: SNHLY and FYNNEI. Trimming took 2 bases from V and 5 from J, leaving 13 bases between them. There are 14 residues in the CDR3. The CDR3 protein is CASSEIASGDEQYF. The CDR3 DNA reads TGTGCCAGCAGTGAAATAGCTTCAGGGGACGAGCAGTACTTC.

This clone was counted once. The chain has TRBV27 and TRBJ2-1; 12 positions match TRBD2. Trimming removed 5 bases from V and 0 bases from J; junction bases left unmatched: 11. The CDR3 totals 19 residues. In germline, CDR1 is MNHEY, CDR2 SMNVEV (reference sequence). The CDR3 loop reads CASSKRLAGASSSYNEQFF. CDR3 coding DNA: TGTGCCAGCAGTAAGAGACTAGCGGGGGCCTCTAGCTCCTACAATGAGCAGTTCTTC.

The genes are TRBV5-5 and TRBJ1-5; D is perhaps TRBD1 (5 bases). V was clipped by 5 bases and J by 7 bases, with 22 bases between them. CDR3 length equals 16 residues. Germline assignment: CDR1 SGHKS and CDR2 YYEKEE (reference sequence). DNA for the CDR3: TGTGCCAGCAGTAGGGACTCGGGAAGGCTGGGACAGCCCCAGCATTTT. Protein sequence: CASSRDSGRLGQPQHF.

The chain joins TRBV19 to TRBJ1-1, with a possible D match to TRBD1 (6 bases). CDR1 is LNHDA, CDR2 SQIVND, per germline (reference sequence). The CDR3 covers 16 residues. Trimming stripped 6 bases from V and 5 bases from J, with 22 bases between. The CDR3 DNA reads TGTGCCAGTAGAACCCCGGGACATAGGTCGGATACTGAAGCTTTCTTT. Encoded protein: CASRTPGHRSDTEAFF.

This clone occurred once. The CDR3: CASSQEKGQWTYGYTF. Here the CDR3 DNA reads TGCGCCAGCAGCCAAGAAAAAGGACAGTGGACCTATGGCTACACCTTC. J is TRBJ1-2 and V is TRBV4-3, with D perhaps TRBD1 (6 bases). The CDR3 is 16 amino acids. Trimming left V 0 bases short and J 4 bases short, with 15 bases between. Germline CDR1 reads LGHNA; CDR2 reads YSLEER.

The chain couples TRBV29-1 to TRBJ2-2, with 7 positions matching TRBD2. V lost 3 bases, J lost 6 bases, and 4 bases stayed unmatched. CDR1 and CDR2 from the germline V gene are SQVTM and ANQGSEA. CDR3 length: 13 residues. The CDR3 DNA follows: TGCAGCGTTGAGGCGGGGGTTCCCGGGGAGCTGTTTTTT. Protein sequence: CSVEAGVPGELFF.

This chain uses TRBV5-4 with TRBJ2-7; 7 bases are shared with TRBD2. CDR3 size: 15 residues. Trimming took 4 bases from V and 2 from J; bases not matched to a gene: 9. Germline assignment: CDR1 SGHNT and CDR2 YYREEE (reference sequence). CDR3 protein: CASSRESGKAYEQYF. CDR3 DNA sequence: TGTGCCAGCAGCCGGGAGAGCGGGAAAGCCTACGAGCAGTACTTC.

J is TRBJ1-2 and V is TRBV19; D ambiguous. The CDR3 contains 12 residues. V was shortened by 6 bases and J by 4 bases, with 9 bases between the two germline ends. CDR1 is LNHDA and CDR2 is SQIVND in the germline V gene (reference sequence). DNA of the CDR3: TGTGCCAGTAGCTCCACAATCTATGGCTACACCTTC. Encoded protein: CASSSTIYGYTF.

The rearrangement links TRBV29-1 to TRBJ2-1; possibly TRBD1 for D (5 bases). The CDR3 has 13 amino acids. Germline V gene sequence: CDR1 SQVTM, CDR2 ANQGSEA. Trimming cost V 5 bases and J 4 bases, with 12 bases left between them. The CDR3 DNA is TGCAGCGTTACATCAGGGTGGTACAATGAGCAGTTCTTC. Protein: CSVTSGWYNEQFF.

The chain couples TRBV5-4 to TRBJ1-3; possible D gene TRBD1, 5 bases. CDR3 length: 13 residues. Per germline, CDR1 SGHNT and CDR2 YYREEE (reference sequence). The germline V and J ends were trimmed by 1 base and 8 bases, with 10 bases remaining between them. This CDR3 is CASSLWGVDTIYF. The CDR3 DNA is TGTGCCAGCAGCTTGTGGGGGGTCGACACCATATATTTT.

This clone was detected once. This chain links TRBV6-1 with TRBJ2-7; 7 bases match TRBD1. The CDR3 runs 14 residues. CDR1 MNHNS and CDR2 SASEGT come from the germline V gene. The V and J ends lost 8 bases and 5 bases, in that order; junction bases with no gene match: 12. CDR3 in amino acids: CASGTNRGLNEQYF. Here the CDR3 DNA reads TGTGCCAGCGGGACGAACAGGGGCCTCAACGAGCAGTACTTC.

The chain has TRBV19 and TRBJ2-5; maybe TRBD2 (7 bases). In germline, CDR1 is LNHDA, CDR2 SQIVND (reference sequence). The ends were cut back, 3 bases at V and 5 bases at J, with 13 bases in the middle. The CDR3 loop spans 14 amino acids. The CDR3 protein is CASSMAGAGETQYF. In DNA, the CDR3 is TGTGCCAGTAGTATGGCGGGGGCCGGGGAGACCCAGTACTTC.

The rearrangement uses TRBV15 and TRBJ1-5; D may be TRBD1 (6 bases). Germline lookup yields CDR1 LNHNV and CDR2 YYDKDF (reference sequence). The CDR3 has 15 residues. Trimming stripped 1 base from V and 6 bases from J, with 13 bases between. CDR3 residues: CATSRAGGGVQPQHF. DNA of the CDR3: TGTGCCACCAGCAGAGCTGGGGGGGGCGTTCAGCCCCAGCATTTT.

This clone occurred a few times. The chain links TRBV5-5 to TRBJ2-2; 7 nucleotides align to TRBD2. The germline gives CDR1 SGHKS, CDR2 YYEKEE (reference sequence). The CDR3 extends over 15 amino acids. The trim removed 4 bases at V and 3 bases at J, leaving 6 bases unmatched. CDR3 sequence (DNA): TGTGCCAGCAGCGCCCGTCGGGGGGACACCGGGGAGCTGTTTTTT. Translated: CASSARRGDTGELFF.

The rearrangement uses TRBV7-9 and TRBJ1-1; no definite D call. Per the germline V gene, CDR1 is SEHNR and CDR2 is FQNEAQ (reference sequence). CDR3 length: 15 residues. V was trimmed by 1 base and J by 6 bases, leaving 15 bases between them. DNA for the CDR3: TGTGCCAGCAGCTTAGGGCGGAGTGTAGGTTCTGAAGCTTTCTTT. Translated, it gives CASSLGRSVGSEAFF. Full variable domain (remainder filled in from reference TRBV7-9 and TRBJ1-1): DTGVSQNPRHKITKRGQNVTFRCDPISEHNRLYWYRQTLGQGPEFLTYFQNEAQLEKSRLLSDRFSAERPKGSFSTLEIQRTEQGDSAMYLCASSLGRSVGSEAFFGQGTRLTVV.

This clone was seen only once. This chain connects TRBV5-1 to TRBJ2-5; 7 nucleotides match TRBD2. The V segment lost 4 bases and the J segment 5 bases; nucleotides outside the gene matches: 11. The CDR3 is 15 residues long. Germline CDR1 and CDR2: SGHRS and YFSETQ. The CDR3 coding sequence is TGCGCCAGCAGCCCCCTAGCGGCTCCGTCGGAGACCCAGTACTTC. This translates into CASSPLAAPSETQYF. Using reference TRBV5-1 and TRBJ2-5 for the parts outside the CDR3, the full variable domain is KAGVTQTPRYLIKTRGQQVTLSCSPISGHRSVSWYQQTPGQGLQFLFEYFSETQRNKGNFPGRFSGRQFSNSRSEMNVSTLELGDSALYLCASSPLAAPSETQYFGPGTRLLVL.

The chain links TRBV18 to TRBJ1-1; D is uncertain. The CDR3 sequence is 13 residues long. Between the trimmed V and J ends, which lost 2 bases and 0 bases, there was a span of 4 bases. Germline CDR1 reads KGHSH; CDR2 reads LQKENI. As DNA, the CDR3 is TGTGCCAGCTCACCATCCGTGAACACTGAAGCTTTCTTT. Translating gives CASSPSVNTEAFF.